This is a list of T cell receptor beta chains from one sample in a study of T cell responses to AZD1222 COVID-19 vaccine. Some clones are missing from TCRdb's copy, which holds only in-frame ones; the method was immunoSEQ multiplex PCR. The sample consists of about 54,000 clones, roughly 90% of them appearing once. Sequencing was performed on peripheral blood, taken 28 days after the second AZD1222 dose. Receptor source: an adult who received the AZD1222 COVID-19 vaccine. Each CDR3 is given with its conserved first and last residue. A D gene is named only where the DNA matches it firmly. Expanded clones are given a class, and other clones once, few, many or no size at all.

V gene,D gene,J gene,clone size,CDR3 protein,CDR3 DNA
TRBV2,-,TRBJ1-5,-,CASSETVLSNQPQHF,TGTGCCAGCAGTGAGACAGTACTTAGCAATCAGCCCCAGCATTTT
TRBV7-7,-,TRBJ2-2,few,CASSLGPRTGELFF,TGTGCTAGCAGCTTAGGTCCGCGCACCGGGGAGCTGTTTTTT
TRBV4-1,TRBD2,TRBJ2-3,-,CASSQGRLAAKTDTQYF,TGCGCCAGCAGCCAAGGACGACTAGCGGCGAAAACAGATACGCAGTATTTT
TRBV5-4,-,TRBJ1-1,-,CASSLFVTNTEAFF,TGTGCCAGCAGCTTGTTTGTGACGAACACTGAAGCTTTCTTT
TRBV7-2,-,TRBJ2-7,-,CASSPTSPSYEQYF,TGTGCCAGCAGCCCAACTAGCCCCTCCTACGAGCAGTACTTC
TRBV5-1,-,TRBJ1-4,-,CASSLLGRGTNEKLFF,TGCGCCAGCAGCTTGCTTGGGCGGGGGACTAATGAAAAACTGTTTTTT
TRBV24-1,TRBD2,TRBJ2-3,-,CATSQRGSTDTQYF,TGTGCCACCAGTCAGCGGGGTAGCACAGATACGCAGTATTTT
TRBV11-3,TRBD1,TRBJ2-7,medium-sized,CASSFVTGTGEYEQYF,TGTGCCAGCAGCTTCGTAACCGGGACAGGCGAGTACGAGCAGTACTTC
TRBV28,-,TRBJ1-2,-,CASRGSGAYGYTF,TGTGCCAGCAGAGGGTCCGGGGCGTATGGCTACACCTTC
TRBV24-1,-,TRBJ2-3,-,CATSDNTLGGRAPDTQYF,TGTGCCACCAGTGACAATACGTTAGGGGGGAGGGCCCCAGATACGCAGTATTTT
TRBV4-2,-,TRBJ1-2,-,CASSQDQVSDVVGYTF,TGTGCCAGCAGCCAAGATCAAGTGTCAGACGTCGTTGGCTACACCTTC
TRBV29-1,-,TRBJ1-4,once,CSGGDGWGEKLFF,TGCAGCGGTGGAGACGGGTGGGGGGAAAAACTGTTTTTT
TRBV5-1,-,TRBJ2-1,-,CASSGASSSRNEQFF,TGCGCCAGCAGCGGGGCGAGTAGCAGCAGGAATGAGCAGTTCTTC
TRBV6-6,-,TRBJ1-2,-,CASSSGDYGYTF,TGTGCCAGCAGTTCAGGGGACTATGGCTACACCTTC
TRBV7-9,-,TRBJ2-6,few,CASSYGSSGANVLTF,TGTGCCAGCAGTTATGGTTCCTCTGGGGCCAACGTCCTGACTTTC
TRBV11-3,-,TRBJ2-1,-,CASSLDGTDIWDNEQFF,TGTGCCAGCAGCTTAGACGGTACAGACATCTGGGACAATGAGCAGTTCTTC
TRBV18,-,TRBJ1-5,-,CASSPGQGHQPQHF,TGTGCCAGCTCACCAGGGCAGGGACATCAGCCCCAGCATTTT
TRBV5-5,-,TRBJ1-1,once,CASSLGSLALLNTEAFF,TGTGCCAGCAGCTTGGGCAGCTTGGCCCTGTTGAACACTGAAGCTTTCTTT
TRBV5-1,TRBD2,TRBJ2-1,few,CASSSQGVAGGDYNEQFF,TGCGCCAGCAGCTCCCAAGGGGTAGCGGGGGGAGATTACAATGAGCAGTTCTTC
TRBV9,-,TRBJ2-5,-,CASSAARYGTQYF,TGTGCCAGCAGCGCCGCTCGGTACGGGACCCAGTACTTC
TRBV19,-,TRBJ1-1,-,CASRVSSSGTEAFF,TGTGCCAGTAGAGTATCAAGTAGTGGCACTGAAGCTTTCTTT
TRBV3-1/TRBV3-2,-,TRBJ1-2,-,CASSQDPQTGDYGYTF,TGTGCCAGCAGCCAAGACCCACAGACAGGCGACTATGGCTACACCTTC
TRBV28,TRBD1,TRBJ1-1,few,CASNLTPGTASTEAFF,TGTGCCAGTAACCTGACTCCCGGGACAGCAAGCACTGAAGCTTTCTTT
TRBV5-6,-,TRBJ1-6,-,CASSNLGELPYNSPLHF,TGTGCCAGCAGCAATCTGGGGGAATTGCCCTATAATTCACCCCTCCACTTT
TRBV2,-,TRBJ1-2,-,CASREGHSDGYTF,TGTGCCAGCAGGGAGGGACACTCTGATGGCTACACCTTC
TRBV7-9,TRBD2,TRBJ2-1,-,CASSVSGTTNEQFF,TGTGCCAGCAGCGTTTCCGGGACTACCAATGAGCAGTTCTTC
TRBV4-2,-,TRBJ1-2,-,CASSPLSEFSYGYTF,TGTGCCAGCAGCCCCCTATCAGAGTTTTCCTATGGCTACACCTTC
TRBV11-3,-,TRBJ1-1,-,CASSQEGGTEAFF,TGTGCCAGCAGCCAAGAGGGGGGGACTGAAGCTTTCTTT
TRBV6-5,-,TRBJ2-7,-,CASSYSSTKPSYEQYF,TGTGCCAGCAGTTACTCGAGTACCAAGCCGTCCTACGAGCAGTACTTC
TRBV4-3,TRBD1,TRBJ1-5,-,CASSHSDRAGQPQHF,TGCGCCAGCAGCCACTCGGACAGGGCGGGTCAGCCCCAGCATTTT
TRBV6-5,TRBD1,TRBJ2-5,-,CASSKGARETQYF,TGTGCCAGCAGTAAGGGGGCTCGGGAGACCCAGTACTTC
TRBV6-5,TRBD1,TRBJ1-5,-,CASKRTGSSSQPQHF,TGTGCCAGCAAGAGGACAGGGTCAAGCAGTCAGCCCCAGCATTTT
TRBV18,-,TRBJ2-1,-,CASSPAGSTGHNEQFF,TGTGCCAGCTCACCCGCGGGGAGCACGGGGCACAATGAGCAGTTCTTC
TRBV27,-,TRBJ1-1,few,CASSPYDRFNRTEAFF,TGTGCCAGCAGTCCCTACGACAGGTTTAACCGCACTGAAGCTTTCTTT
TRBV30,-,TRBJ2-3,once,CAWRPAADTQYF,TGTGCCTGGAGGCCGGCGGCAGATACGCAGTATTTT
TRBV19,TRBD2,TRBJ2-2,-,CASRPQAGASTGELFF,TGTGCCAGTAGACCTCAAGCGGGAGCCAGCACCGGGGAGCTGTTTTTT
TRBV5-1,TRBD1,TRBJ1-1,-,CASSLGGGGQGAFF,TGCGCCAGCAGCTTGGGAGGCGGGGGACAGGGAGCTTTCTTT